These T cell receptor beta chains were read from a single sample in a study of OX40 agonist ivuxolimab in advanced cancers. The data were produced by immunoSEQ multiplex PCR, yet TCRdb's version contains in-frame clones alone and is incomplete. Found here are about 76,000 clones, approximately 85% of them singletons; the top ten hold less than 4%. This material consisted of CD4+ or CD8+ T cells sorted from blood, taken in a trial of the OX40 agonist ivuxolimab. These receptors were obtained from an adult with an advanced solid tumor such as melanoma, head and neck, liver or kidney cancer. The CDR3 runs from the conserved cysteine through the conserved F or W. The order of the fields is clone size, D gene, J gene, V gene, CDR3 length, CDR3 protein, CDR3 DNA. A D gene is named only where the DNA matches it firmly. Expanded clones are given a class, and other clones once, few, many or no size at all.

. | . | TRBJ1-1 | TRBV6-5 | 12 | CASSTSGLEAFF | TGTGCCAGCAGTACTTCCGGGCTTGAAGCTTTCTTT
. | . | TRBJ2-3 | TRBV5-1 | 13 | CASSTYSTDTQYF | TGCGCCAGCAGTACGTATTCCACAGATACGCAGTATTTT
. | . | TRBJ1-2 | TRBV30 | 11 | CAWSVHKGYTF | TGTGCCTGGAGTGTCCATAAGGGCTACACCTTC
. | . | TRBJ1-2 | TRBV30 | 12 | CAWSRPNYGYTF | TGTGCCTGGAGTAGACCTAACTATGGCTACACCTTC
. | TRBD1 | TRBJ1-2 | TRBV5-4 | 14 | CASSLLFRGSGYTF | TGTGCCAGCAGCTTGTTGTTCAGGGGGTCTGGCTACACCTTC
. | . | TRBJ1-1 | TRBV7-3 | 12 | CASSPGGQLAFF | TGTGCCAGCAGCCCCGGGGGGCAGTTGGCTTTCTTT
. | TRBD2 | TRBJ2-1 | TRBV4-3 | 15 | CASSQGRGNYNEQFF | TGCGCCAGCAGCCAAGGGCGGGGGAACTACAATGAGCAGTTCTTC
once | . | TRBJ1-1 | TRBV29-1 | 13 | CSVVFAQNTEAFF | TGCAGCGTTGTTTTCGCCCAGAACACTGAAGCTTTCTTT
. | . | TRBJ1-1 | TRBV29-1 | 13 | CSVGQALNTEAFF | TGCAGCGTTGGACAGGCGTTGAACACTGAAGCTTTCTTT
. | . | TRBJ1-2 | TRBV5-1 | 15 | CASSHYQTGIYGYTF | TGCGCCAGCAGCCACTATCAAACAGGGATCTATGGCTACACCTTC
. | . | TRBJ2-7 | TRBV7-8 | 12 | CASSLEEAEQYF | TGTGCCAGCAGCTTAGAGGAAGCCGAGCAGTACTTC
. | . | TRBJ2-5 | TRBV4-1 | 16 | CASSPREEGARSAQYF | TGCGCCAGCAGCCCCAGGGAGGAGGGGGCGCGTTCGGCCCAGTACTTC
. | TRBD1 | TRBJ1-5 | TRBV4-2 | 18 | CASSQEGKGGPKNQPQHF | TGTGCCAGCAGCCAAGAAGGGAAAGGGGGCCCTAAGAATCAGCCCCAGCATTTT
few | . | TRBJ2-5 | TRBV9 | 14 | CASSVLSTPETQYF | TGTGCCAGCAGCGTCCTCTCCACACCAGAGACCCAGTACTTC
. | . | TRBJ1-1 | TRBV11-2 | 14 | CASSLSTGAGGAFF | TGTGCCAGCAGCTTATCTACGGGGGCCGGAGGAGCTTTCTTT
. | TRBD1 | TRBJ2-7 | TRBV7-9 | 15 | CASSPGTGPRLEQYF | TGTGCCAGCAGCCCAGGGACAGGGCCTCGCCTCGAGCAGTACTTC
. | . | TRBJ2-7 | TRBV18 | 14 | CASSPPRGSYEQYF | TGTGCCAGCTCACCCCCCAGGGGTTCCTACGAGCAGTACTTC
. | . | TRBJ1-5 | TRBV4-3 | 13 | CASSQEIFQPQHF | TGCGCCAGCAGCCAAGAAATTTTCCAGCCCCAGCATTTT
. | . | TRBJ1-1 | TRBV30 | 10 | CACRRAEAFF | TGTGCCTGCAGACGAGCTGAAGCTTTCTTT
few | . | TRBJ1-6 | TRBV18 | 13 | CASSPRRGSPLHF | TGTGCCAGCTCACCTCGGAGGGGTTCACCCCTCCACTTT
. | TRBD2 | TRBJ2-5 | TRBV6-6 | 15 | CASSPVAGGEETQYF | TGTGCCAGCAGCCCAGTAGCGGGGGGGGAAGAGACCCAGTACTTC
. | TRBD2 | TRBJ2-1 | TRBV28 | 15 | CASSFGLAGVGEQFF | TGTGCCAGCAGCTTCGGACTAGCGGGAGTCGGTGAGCAGTTCTTC
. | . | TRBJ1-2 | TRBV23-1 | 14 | CASSHPAGAQGYTF | TGCGCCAGCAGTCACCCCGCGGGGGCGCAAGGCTACACCTTC
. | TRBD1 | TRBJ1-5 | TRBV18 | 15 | CASSPDRGGNQPQHF | TGTGCCAGCTCCCCAGACAGGGGAGGAAATCAGCCCCAGCATTTT
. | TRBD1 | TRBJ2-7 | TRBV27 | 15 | CASRQGQGAPYEQYF | TGTGCCAGCAGACAGGGACAGGGGGCGCCCTACGAGCAGTACTTC
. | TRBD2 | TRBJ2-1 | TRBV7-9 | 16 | CASSLGLAGGPEEQFF | TGTGCCAGCAGCTTAGGGCTAGCGGGAGGGCCGGAGGAGCAGTTCTTC